This is a list of T cell receptor beta chains from one sample in a study of T cell responses to AZD1222 COVID-19 vaccine. Using immunoSEQ multiplex PCR, the repertoire was profiled, and TCRdb retains in-frame clones only, with some absent. Here the sample spans tens of thousands of clones, 78% being singletons. The specimen comprised peripheral blood, sampled on day 0 of AZD1222 vaccination. Every receptor here comes from an adult in good health. Both conserved end residues are part of each CDR3. D genes are given only for firm matches. Not every row has a clone size; where given, it reads once, few, many or a size class.

j_call | d_call | v_call | clone_size | cdr3_aa | cdr3_nt
TRBJ1-2 | TRBD1 | TRBV7-9 | NA | CASSTGQGALYGYTF | TGTGCCAGCAGCACGGGACAGGGGGCACTATATGGCTACACCTTC
TRBJ2-2 | TRBD2 | TRBV30 | NA | CAWSVKTSGNTGELFF | TGTGCCTGGAGTGTAAAAACTAGCGGAAACACCGGGGAGCTGTTTTTT
TRBJ2-3 | TRBD1 | TRBV5-1 | NA | CASSPGGIGTDTQYF | TGCGCCAGCAGCCCAGGGGGTATCGGCACAGATACGCAGTATTTT
TRBJ2-3 | NA | TRBV7-9 | once | CALGGYTDTQYF | TGTGCCCTTGGGGGGTACACAGATACGCAGTATTTT
TRBJ1-5 | NA | TRBV19 | NA | CASRERGWDQPQHF | TGTGCCAGTAGGGAAAGGGGGTGGGATCAGCCCCAGCATTTT
TRBJ1-2 | NA | TRBV27 | NA | CASSLRLEGSWYGYTF | TGTGCCAGCAGTTTAAGGCTTGAGGGGAGTTGGTATGGCTACACCTTC
TRBJ2-5 | NA | TRBV7-2 | NA | CASSLEIGRRETQYF | TGTGCCAGCAGCTTAGAAATTGGCCGGAGGGAGACCCAGTACTTC
TRBJ2-1 | TRBD2 | TRBV24-1 | many | CATSDGPGLAGSTRWDNEQFF | TGTGCCACCAGTGATGGACCGGGACTAGCGGGATCCACGAGGTGGGACAATGAGCAGTTCTTC
TRBJ2-3 | NA | TRBV6-6 | NA | CASSPGQRTDTQYF | TGTGCCAGCAGCCCGGGGCAACGCACAGATACGCAGTATTTT
TRBJ1-6 | TRBD1 | TRBV15 | NA | CATSRLTGGGSPLHF | TGTGCCACCAGCAGATTGACAGGGGGGGGTTCACCCCTCCACTTT